This T cell receptor beta chain was sequenced for a study of blood T cell repertoires in COVID-19. Study-wide background: Samples taken during acute and convalescent COVID-19 were collected in the United States, Italy and Spain. Sample material is recorded as cDNA or gDNA derived from T cells, B-cell-depleted T cells, or PBMCs.

Participants were placed into cohorts based on the clinical history they reported. The CDR3 totals 14 residues. The J segment lost 4 bases and the V segment lost 5 bases, leaving 7 bases of the junction unmatched. CDR1 MNHEY and CDR2 SVGAGI come from the germline V gene. Per the study methods: Counts of nucleated cells, estimated from reference gene primer amplification, were obtained. Sequencing used immunoSEQ multiplex PCR; TCRdb keeps in-frame clones, though not all of them. The DNA was the basis for D and trimming; V, J and clone size are from that table. Of approximately 170,000 clones in the sample, about nine tenths were seen once.

This TCR was recovered from a young woman who had recovered from COVID-19. The chain is built from TRBV6-5 and TRBJ2-7, with 8 bases that match TRBD1. Material for sequencing was PBMCs or T cells enriched from blood (not recorded which). The DNA of the CDR3 is TGTGCCAGCAGTCTTAGGGACAGGAGGTACGAGCAGTACTTC. It codes for CASSLRDRRYEQYF.